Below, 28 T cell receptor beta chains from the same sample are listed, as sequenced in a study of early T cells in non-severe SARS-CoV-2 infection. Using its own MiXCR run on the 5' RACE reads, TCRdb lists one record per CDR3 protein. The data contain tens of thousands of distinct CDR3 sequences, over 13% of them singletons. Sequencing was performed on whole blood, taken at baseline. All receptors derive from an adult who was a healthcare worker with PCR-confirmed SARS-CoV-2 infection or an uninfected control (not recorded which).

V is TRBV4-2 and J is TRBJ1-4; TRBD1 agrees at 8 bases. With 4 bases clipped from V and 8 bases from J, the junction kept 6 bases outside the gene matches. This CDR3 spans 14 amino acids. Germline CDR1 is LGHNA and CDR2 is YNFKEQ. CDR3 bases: TGTGCCAGCAGCCCGACAGGGGAAACCGAAAAACTGTTTTTT. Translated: CASSPTGETEKLFF.

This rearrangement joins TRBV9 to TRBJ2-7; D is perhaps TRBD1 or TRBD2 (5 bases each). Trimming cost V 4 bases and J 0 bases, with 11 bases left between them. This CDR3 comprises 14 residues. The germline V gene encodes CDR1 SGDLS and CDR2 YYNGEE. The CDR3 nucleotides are TGTGCCAGCAGCCCCGGGACCTACTCCTACGAGCAGTACTTC. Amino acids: CASSPGTYSYEQYF.

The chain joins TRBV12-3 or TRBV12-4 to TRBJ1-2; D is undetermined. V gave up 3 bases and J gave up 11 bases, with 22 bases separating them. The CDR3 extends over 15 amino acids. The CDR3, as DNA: TGTGCCAGCAGTTTTGCCCCGTGGGCTGTGCTCACTTACACCTTC. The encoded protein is CASSFAPWAVLTYTF.

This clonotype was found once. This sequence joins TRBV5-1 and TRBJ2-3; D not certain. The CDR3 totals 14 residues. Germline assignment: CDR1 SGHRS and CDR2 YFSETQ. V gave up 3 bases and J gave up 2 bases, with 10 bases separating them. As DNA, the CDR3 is TGCGCCAGCAGCTCGATCAGAAACACAGATACGCAGTATTTT. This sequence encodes CASSSIRNTDTQYF.

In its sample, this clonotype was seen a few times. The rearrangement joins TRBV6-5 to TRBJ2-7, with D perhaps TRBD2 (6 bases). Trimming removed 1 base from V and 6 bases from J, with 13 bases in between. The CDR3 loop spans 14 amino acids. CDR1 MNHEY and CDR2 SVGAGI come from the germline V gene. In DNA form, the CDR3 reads TGTGCCAGCAGTTACTGGGCGGGGTCGGGCGAGCAGTACTTC. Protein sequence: CASSYWAGSGEQYF.

CDR3 sequence: CSVARTYSNTEAFF. The CDR3, as DNA: TGCAGCGTTGCCCGGACGTACTCGAACACTGAAGCTTTCTTT. This chain links TRBV29-1 with TRBJ1-1; D ambiguous. There are 14 residues in the CDR3. Per the germline V gene, CDR1 is SQVTM and CDR2 is ANQGSEA. The germline V and J ends were trimmed by 4 bases and 1 base, with 13 bases remaining between them.

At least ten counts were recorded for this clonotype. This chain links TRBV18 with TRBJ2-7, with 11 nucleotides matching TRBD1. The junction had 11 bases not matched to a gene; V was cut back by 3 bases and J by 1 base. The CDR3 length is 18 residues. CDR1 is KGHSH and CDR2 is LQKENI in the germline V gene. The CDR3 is CASSPQDRGRMGSYEQYF. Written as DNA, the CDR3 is TGTGCCAGCTCACCTCAGGACAGGGGGCGGATGGGGTCCTACGAGCAGTACTTC.

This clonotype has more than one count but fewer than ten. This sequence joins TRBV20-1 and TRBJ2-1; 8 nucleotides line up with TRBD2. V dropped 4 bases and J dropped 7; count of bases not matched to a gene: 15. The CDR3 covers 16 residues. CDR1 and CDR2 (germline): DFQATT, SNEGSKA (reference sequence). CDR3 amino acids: CSANNPGLGNRNEQFF. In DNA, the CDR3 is TGCAGTGCTAATAACCCGGGACTAGGTAACCGAAATGAGCAGTTCTTC.

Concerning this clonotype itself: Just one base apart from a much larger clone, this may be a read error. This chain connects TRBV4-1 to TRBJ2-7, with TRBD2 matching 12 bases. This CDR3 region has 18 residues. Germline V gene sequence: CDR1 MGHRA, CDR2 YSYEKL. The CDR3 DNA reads TGCGCCAGCGGCCATTCCGATTTTGGACTAGCGGGGTCCTACGAGCAGTACTTC. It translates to CASGHSDFGLAGSYEQYF.

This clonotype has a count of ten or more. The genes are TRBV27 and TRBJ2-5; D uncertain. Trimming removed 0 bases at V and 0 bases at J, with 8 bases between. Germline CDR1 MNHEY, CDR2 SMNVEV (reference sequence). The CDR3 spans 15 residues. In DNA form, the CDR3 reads TGTGCCAGCAGTTTATCAAGGCACCACCAAGAGACCCAGTACTTC. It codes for CASSLSRHHQETQYF.

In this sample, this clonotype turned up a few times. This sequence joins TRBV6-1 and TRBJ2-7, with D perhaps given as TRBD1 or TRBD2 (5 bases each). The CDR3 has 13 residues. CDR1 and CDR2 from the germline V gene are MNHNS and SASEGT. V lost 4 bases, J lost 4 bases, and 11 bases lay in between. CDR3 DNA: TGTGCCAGCAGTGTGGGACGAAATTACGAGCAGTACTTC. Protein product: CASSVGRNYEQYF.

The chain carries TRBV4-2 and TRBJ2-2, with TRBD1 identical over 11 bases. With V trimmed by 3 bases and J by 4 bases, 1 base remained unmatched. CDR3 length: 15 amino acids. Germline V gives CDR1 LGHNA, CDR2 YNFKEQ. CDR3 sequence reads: CASSHGTGGTGELFF. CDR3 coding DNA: TGTGCCAGCAGCCATGGGACAGGGGGCACCGGGGAGCTGTTTTTT.

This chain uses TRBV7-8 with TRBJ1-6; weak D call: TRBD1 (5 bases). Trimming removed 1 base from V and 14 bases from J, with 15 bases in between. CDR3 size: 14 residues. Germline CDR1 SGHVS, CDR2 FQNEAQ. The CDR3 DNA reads TGTGCCAGCAGCTTAGTGTCAGGGTTCCTGGCCCTCCACTTT. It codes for CASSLVSGFLALHF. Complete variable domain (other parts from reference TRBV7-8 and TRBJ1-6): GAGVSQSPRYKVAKRGQDVALRCDPISGHVSLFWYQQALGQGPEFLTYFQNEAQLDKSGLPSDRFFAERPEGSVSTLKIQRTQQEDSAVYLCASSLVSGFLALHFGNGTRLTVT.

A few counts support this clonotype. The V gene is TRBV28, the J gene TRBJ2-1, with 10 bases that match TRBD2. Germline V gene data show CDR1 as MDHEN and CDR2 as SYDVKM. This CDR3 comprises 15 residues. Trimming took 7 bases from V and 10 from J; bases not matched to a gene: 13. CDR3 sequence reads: CASNGASGRNREQFF. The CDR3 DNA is TGTGCCAGCAATGGTGCTAGCGGGAGAAATAGGGAGCAGTTCTTC. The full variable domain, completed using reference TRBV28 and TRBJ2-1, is DVKVTQSSRYLVKRTGEKVFLECVQDMDHENMFWYRQDPGLGLRLIYFSYDVKMKEKGDIPEGYSVSREKKERFSLILESASTNQTSMYLCASNGASGRNREQFFGPGTRLTVL.

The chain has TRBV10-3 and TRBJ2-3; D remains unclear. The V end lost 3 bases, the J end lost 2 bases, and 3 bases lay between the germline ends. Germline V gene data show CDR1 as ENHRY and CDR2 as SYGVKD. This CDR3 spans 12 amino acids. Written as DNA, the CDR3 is TGTGCCATCAGTGAAATCACAGATACGCAGTATTTT. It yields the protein CAISEITDTQYF.

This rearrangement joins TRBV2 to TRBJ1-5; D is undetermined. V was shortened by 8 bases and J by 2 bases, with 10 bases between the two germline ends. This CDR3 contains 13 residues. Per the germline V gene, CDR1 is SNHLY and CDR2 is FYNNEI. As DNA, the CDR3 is TGTGCCAGCGGGTTTGACCGCAATCAGCCCCAGCATTTT. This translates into CASGFDRNQPQHF.

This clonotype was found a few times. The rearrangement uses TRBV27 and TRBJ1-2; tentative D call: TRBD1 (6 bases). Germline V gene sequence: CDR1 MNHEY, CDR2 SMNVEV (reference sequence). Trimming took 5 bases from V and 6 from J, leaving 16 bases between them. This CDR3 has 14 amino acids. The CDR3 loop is CASSRGRDVHGYTF. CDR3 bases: TGTGCCAGCAGTCGGGGGCGAGATGTCCATGGCTACACCTTC.

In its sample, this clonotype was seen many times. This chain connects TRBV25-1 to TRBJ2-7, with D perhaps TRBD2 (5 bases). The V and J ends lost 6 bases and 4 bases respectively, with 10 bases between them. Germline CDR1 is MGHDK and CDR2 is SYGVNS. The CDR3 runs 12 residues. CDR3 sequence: CASSWTGYEQYF. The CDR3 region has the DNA TGTGCCAGCAGCTGGACGGGGTACGAGCAGTACTTC.

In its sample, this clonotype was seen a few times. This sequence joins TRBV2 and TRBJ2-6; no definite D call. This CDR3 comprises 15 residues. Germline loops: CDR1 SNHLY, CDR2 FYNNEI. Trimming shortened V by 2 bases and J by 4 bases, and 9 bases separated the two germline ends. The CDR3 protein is CASSEIGPGANVLTF. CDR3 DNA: TGTGCCAGCAGTGAAATAGGGCCCGGGGCCAACGTCCTGACTTTC.

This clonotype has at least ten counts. The CDR3 DNA reads as TGTGCCAGCAGCTTGGGGGGCTCGGGCTGGAGGAACGAGCAGTACTTC. Translated, it gives CASSLGGSGWRNEQYF. This chain uses TRBV5-5 with TRBJ2-7; D may correspond to TRBD1 or TRBD2 (5 bases each). The germline CDR1 and CDR2 sequences are SGHKS and YYEKEE (reference sequence). The CDR3 sequence is 16 residues long. The germline V and J ends were trimmed by 0 bases and 5 bases, with 18 bases remaining between them.

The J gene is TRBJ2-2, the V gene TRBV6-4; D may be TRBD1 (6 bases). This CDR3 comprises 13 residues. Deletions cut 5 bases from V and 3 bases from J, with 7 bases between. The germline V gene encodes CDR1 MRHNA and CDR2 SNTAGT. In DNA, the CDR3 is TGTGCCAGCAGTTCAGGGGACACCGGGGAGCTGTTTTTT. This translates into CASSSGDTGELFF.

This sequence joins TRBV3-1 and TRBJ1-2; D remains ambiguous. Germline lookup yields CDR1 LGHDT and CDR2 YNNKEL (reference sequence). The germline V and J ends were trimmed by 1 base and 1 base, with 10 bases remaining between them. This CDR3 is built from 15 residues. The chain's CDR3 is CASSQGPAVNYGYTF. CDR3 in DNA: TGTGCCAGCAGCCAAGGCCCCGCAGTTAACTATGGCTACACCTTC.

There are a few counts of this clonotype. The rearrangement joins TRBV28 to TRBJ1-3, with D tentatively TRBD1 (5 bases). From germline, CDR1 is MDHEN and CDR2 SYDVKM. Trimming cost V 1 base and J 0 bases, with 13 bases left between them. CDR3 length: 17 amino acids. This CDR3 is CASSLFETDTSGNTIYF. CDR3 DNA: TGTGCCAGCAGTTTATTCGAGACAGACACCTCTGGAAACACCATATATTTT.

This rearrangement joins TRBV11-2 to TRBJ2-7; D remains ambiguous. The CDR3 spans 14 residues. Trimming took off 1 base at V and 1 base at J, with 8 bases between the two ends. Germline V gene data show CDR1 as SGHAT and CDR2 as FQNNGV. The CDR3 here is CASSLVWDSYEQYF. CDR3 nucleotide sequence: TGTGCCAGCAGCTTAGTTTGGGATTCCTACGAGCAGTACTTC. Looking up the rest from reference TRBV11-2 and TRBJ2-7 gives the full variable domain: EAGVAQSPRYKIIEKRQSVAFWCNPISGHATLYWYQQILGQGPKLLIQFQNNGVVDDSQLPKDRFSAERLKGVDSTLKIQPAKLEDSAVYLCASSLVWDSYEQYFGPGTRLTVT.

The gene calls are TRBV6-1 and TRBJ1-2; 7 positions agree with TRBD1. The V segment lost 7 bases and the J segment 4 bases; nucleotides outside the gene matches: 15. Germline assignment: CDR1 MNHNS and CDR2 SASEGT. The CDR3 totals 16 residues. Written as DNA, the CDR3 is TGTGCCAGCACCGTCCCCCGCACGACAGGGATCTATGGCTACACCTTC. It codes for CASTVPRTTGIYGYTF.

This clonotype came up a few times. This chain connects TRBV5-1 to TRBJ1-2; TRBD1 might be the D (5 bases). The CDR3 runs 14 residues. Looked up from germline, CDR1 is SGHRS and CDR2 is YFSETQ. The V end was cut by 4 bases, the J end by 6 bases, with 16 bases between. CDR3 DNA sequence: TGCGCCAGCAGCCCTGGGACCGGTGCGCATGGCTACACCTTC. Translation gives CASSPGTGAHGYTF.

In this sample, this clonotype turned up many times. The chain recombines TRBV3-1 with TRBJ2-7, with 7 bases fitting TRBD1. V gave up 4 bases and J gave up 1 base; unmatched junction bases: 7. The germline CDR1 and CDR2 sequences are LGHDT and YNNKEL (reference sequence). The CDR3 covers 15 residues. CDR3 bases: TGTGCCAGCAGCCTTGGGACAGAGCCATCCTACGAGCAGTACTTC. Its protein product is CASSLGTEPSYEQYF.

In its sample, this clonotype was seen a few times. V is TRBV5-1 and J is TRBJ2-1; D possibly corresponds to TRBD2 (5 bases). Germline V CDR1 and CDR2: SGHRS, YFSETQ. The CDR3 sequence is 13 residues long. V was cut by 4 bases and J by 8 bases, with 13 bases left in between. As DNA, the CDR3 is TGCGCCAGCAGCCGGACTGATTGGGATGAGCAGTTCTTC. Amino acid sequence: CASSRTDWDEQFF.